This T cell receptor (beta chain) stems from a study of blood T cell repertoires in COVID-19. Study background: In each case, the material was cDNA or gDNA derived from T cells, B-cell-depleted T cells, or PBMCs.

Original data processing: Estimation of nucleated cell counts was performed using reference gene primer amplification. Produced via immunoSEQ multiplex PCR; TCRdb's table is partial and in-frame only. Clonal size and the V and J genes are those of that table, whereas D and trimming came from the DNA. The data contain about 150,000 clones, about 85% of them singletons. The V end was cut by 2 bases, the J end by 6 bases, with 14 bases between. The CDR3 has 14 amino acids. From germline, CDR1 is SGHRS and CDR2 YFSETQ. Patients in Seattle were enrolled during active infection, then followed longitudinally.

The TCR comes from a woman at least 80 years old with COVID-19, enrolled during active disease. The sample taken for sequencing was peripheral blood. The chain combines TRBV5-1 with TRBJ1-2, with a weak D call TRBD1 (5 bases). CDR3 loop: CASSFLTGDDGYTF. CDR3 nucleotides: TGCGCCAGCAGCTTCTTAACAGGCGACGATGGCTACACCTTC.